One and the same sample provided the 6 T cell receptor beta chains below, sequenced in a study of T cells after yellow fever vaccination. TCRdb reprocessed the 5' RACE reads with MiXCR, giving one entry per CDR3 protein. The sample holds 250,000 to 400,000 distinct CDR3 sequences, approximately 4% seen once. This specimen consisted of PBMCs, obtained 15 days after the yellow fever booster vaccination. The receptors stem from a man aged 18-30 years who received the YFV17D yellow fever vaccine.

This clonotype has only a few counts. The chain combines TRBV7-2 with TRBJ1-6, with D possibly matching TRBD1 (6 bases). CDR3 size: 13 residues. Deletions cut 2 bases from V and 9 bases from J, with 8 bases between. The germline CDR1 and CDR2 sequences are SGHTA and FQGNSA. CDR3 residues: CASSLQGSSPLHF. As DNA, the CDR3 is TGTGCCAGCAGCTTACAGGGGAGTTCACCCCTCCACTTT.

J is TRBJ2-3 and V is TRBV11-2; tentative D call: TRBD1 (5 bases). Germline CDR1 is SGHAT and CDR2 is FQNNGV. The CDR3 runs to 16 residues. Trimming shortened V by 5 bases and J by 1 base, and 16 bases separated the two germline ends. For the CDR3, the DNA is TGTGCCAGCAGCAAAGGGGTCGCCGCGGGCACAGATACGCAGTATTTT. Its protein is CASSKGVAAGTDTQYF.

This clonotype was seen a few times. The V and J genes are TRBV29-1 and TRBJ2-1, with 12 bases identical to TRBD2. This CDR3 comprises 13 residues. V gave up 7 bases and J gave up 4 bases; unmatched junction bases: 2. CDR1 is SQVTM and CDR2 is ANQGSEA in the germline V gene. CDR3 bases: TGCAGCGCTACTAGCGGGGGGTACAATGAGCAGTTCTTC. It encodes CSATSGGYNEQFF.

This clonotype occurred many times. The CDR3 spells CASSSRTVEDIQYF. DNA for the CDR3: TGTGCCAGCAGCTCACGGACAGTCGAGGACATTCAGTACTTC. V and J are TRBV7-2 and TRBJ2-4, with a tentative D call TRBD1 (6 bases). The V gene lost 4 bases and the J gene lost 8 bases, with 15 bases spanning the gap. The CDR3 length is 14 residues. Germline CDR1 SGHTA, CDR2 FQGNSA.

This clonotype was seen many times. The genes are TRBV4-3 and TRBJ2-3, with D tentatively TRBD2 (5 bases). The CDR3 spans 14 residues. Trimming took 2 bases from V and 6 from J, leaving 12 bases between them. Germline V gives CDR1 LGHNA, CDR2 YSLEER. CDR3 sequence: CASSQSYSADTQYF. The CDR3 DNA reads as TGCGCCAGCAGCCAATCTTATAGCGCGGATACGCAGTATTTT.

This clonotype has a handful of counts. This chain joins TRBV7-9 and TRBJ1-2; 9 positions agree with TRBD1. Germline trimming cut 3 bases from V and 4 bases from J; bases unmatched to any gene: 9. Germline values: CDR1 SEHNR, CDR2 FQNEAQ (reference sequence). This CDR3 has 16 amino acids. CDR3 protein: CASSFSIGQGSYGYTF. In DNA form, the CDR3 reads TGTGCCAGCAGCTTTTCGATAGGACAGGGGAGCTATGGCTACACCTTC.